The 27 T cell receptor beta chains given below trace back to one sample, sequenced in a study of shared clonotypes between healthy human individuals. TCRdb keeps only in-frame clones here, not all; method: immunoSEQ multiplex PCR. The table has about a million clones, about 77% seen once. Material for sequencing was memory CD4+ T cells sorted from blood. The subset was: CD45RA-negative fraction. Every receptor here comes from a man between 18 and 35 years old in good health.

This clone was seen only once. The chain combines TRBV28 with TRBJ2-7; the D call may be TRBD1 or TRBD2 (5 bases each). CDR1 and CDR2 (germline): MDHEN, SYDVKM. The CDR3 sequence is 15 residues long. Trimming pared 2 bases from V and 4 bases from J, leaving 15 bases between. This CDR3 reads CASSLRGTAVYEQYF. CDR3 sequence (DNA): TGTGCCAGCAGTTTACGTGGGACGGCTGTTTACGAGCAGTACTTC.

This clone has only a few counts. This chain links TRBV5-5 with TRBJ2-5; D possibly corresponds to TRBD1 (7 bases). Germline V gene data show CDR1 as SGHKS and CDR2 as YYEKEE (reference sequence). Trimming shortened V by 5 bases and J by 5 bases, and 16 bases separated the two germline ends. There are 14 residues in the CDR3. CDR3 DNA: TGTGCCAGCAGTTCCTCAGGGGGGATTGAGACCCAGTACTTC. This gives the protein CASSSSGGIETQYF.

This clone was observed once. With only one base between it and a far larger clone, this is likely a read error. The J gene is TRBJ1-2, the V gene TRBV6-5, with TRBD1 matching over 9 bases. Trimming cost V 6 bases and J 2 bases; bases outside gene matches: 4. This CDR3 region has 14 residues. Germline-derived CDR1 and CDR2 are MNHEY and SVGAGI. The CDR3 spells CASSLGTGNYGYTF. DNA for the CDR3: TGTGCCAGCAGCCTCGGGACAGGGAACTATGGCTACACCTTC.

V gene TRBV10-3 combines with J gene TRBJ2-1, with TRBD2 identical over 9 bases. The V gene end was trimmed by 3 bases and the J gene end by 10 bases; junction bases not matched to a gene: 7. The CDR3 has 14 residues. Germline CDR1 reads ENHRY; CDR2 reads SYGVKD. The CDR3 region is CAISDNPAGGEQFF. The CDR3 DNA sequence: TGTGCCATCAGTGATAACCCAGCGGGAGGAGAGCAGTTCTTC.

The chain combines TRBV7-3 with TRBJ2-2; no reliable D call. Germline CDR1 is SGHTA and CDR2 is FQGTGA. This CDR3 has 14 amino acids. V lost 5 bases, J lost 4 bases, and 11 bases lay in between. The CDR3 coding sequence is TGTGCCAGCAGCGCAAGGGTCGGCACCGGGGAGCTGTTTTTT. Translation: CASSARVGTGELFF. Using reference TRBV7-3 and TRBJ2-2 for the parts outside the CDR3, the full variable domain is GAGVSQTPSNKVTEKGKYVELRCDPISGHTALYWYRQSLGQGPEFLIYFQGTGAADDSGLPNDRFFAVRPEGSVSTLKIQRTERGDSAVYLCASSARVGTGELFFGEGSRLTVL.

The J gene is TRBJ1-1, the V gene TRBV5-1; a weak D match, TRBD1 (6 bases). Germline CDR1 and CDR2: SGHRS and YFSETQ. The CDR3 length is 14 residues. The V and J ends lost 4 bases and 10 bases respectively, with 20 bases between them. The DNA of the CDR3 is TGCGCCAGCAGCCCAGATTCGATGGACAGCGGAGCTTTCTTT. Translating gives CASSPDSMDSGAFF. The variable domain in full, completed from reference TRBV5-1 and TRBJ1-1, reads KAGVTQTPRYLIKTRGQQVTLSCSPISGHRSVSWYQQTPGQGLQFLFEYFSETQRNKGNFPGRFSGRQFSNSRSEMNVSTLELGDSALYLCASSPDSMDSGAFFGQGTRLTVV.

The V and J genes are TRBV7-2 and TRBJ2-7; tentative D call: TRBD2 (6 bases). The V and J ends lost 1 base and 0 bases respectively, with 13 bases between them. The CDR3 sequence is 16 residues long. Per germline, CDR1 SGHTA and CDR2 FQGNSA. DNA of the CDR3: TGTGCCAGCAGCTTAGGATCGGTCGGGAGCTCCTACGAGCAGTACTTC. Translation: CASSLGSVGSSYEQYF.

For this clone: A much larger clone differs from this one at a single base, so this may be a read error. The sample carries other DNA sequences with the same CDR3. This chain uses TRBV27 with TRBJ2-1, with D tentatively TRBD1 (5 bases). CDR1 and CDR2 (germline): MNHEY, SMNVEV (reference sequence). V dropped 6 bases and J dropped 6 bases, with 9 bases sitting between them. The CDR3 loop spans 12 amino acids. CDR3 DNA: TGTGCCAGCAGCCCCCAGGGCAATGAGCAGTTCTTC. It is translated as CASSPQGNEQFF.

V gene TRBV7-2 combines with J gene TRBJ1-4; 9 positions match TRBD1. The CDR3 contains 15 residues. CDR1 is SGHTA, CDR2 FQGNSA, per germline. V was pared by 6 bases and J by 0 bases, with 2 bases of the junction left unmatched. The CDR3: CASSWTGATNEKLFF. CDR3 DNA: TGTGCCAGCAGTTGGACAGGGGCAACTAATGAAAAACTGTTTTTT.

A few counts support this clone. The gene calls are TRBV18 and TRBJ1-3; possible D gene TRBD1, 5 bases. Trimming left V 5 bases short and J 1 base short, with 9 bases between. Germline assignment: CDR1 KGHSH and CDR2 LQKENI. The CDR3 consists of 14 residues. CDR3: CASSAQGSGNTIYF. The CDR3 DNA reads TGTGCCAGCTCAGCTCAGGGTTCTGGAAACACCATATATTTT.

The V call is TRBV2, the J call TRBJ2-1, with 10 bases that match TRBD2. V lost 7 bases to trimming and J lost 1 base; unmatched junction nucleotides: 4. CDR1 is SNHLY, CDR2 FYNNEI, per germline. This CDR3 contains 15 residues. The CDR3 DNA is TGTGCCAGCAAAACTAGCGGGATTTCCTACAATGAGCAGTTCTTC. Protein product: CASKTSGISYNEQFF.

The CDR3 spells CASSVVGGQYNEQFF. CDR3 DNA: TGTGCCAGCAGCGTAGTGGGGGGGCAGTACAATGAGCAGTTCTTC. This rearrangement joins TRBV9 to TRBJ2-1; D perhaps matches TRBD2 (7 bases). The germline V gene has CDR1 SGDLS and CDR2 YYNGEE. Trimming pared 0 bases from V and 4 bases from J, leaving 11 bases between. The CDR3 extends over 15 amino acids.

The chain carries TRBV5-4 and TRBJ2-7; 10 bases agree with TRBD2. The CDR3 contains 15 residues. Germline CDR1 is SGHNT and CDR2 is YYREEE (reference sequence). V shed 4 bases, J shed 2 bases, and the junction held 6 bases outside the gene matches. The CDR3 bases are TGTGCCAGCAGCGATCTAGCGGGAGCCACCTACGAGCAGTACTTC. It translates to CASSDLAGATYEQYF. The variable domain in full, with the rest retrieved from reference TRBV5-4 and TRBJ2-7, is ETGVTQSPTHLIKTRGQQVTLRCSSQSGHNTVSWYQQALGQGPQFIFQYYREEENGRGNFPPRFSGLQFPNYSSELNVNALELDDSALYLCASSDLAGATYEQYFGPGTRLTVT.

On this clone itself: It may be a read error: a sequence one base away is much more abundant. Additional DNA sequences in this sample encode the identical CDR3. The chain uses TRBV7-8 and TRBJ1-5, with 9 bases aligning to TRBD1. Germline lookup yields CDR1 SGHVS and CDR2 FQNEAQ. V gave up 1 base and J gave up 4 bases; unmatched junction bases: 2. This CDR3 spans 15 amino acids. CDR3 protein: CASSLVGTGNQPQHF. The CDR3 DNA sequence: TGTGCCAGCAGCTTAGTCGGGACAGGGAATCAGCCCCAGCATTTT.

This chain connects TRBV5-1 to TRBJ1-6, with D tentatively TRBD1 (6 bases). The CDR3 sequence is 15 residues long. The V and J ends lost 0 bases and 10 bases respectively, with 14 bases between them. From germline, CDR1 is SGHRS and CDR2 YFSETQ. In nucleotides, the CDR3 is TGCGCCAGCAGCTTGGATACAGGGCAGGGGTCACCCCTCCACTTT. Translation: CASSLDTGQGSPLHF.

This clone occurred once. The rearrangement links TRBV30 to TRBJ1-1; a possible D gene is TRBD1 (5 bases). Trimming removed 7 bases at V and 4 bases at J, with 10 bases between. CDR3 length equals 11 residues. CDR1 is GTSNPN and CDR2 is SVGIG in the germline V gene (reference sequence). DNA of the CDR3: TGTGCCTTACGGGGGGTCACTGAAGCTTTCTTT. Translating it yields CALRGVTEAFF.

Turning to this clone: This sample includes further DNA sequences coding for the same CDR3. Written as DNA, the CDR3 is TGTGCCAGCAGCCCCGGGACGGGAAGCTCCTACGAGCAGTACTTC. The encoded protein is CASSPGTGSSYEQYF. This chain joins TRBV9 and TRBJ2-7; D is tentatively TRBD1 or TRBD2 (5 bases each). There are 15 residues in the CDR3. V lost 4 bases and J 0 bases, leaving 14 bases between the germline ends. Germline V gene lookup returns CDR1 SGDLS and CDR2 YYNGEE.

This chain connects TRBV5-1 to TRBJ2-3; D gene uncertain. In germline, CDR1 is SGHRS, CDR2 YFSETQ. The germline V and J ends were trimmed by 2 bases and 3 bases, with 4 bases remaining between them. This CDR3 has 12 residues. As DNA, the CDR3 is TGCGCCAGCAGCTTCGAGACAGATACGCAGTATTTT. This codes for CASSFETDTQYF.

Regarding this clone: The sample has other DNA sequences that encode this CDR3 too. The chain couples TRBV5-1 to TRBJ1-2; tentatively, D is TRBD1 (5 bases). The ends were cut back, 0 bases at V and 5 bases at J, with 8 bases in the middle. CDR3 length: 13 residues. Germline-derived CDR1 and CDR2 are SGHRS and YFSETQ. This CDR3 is CASSLGQNYGYTF. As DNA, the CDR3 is TGCGCCAGCAGCTTGGGACAGAATTATGGCTACACCTTC. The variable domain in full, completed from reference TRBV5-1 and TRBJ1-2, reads KAGVTQTPRYLIKTRGQQVTLSCSPISGHRSVSWYQQTPGQGLQFLFEYFSETQRNKGNFPGRFSGRQFSNSRSEMNVSTLELGDSALYLCASSLGQNYGYTFGSGTRLTVV.

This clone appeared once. The CDR3 sequence is CASSVTGLNTEAFF. CDR3 DNA sequence: TGTGCCAGCAGCGTGACAGGGTTGAACACTGAAGCTTTCTTT. This chain links TRBV7-9 with TRBJ1-1; TRBD1 matches at 7 bases. CDR1 SEHNR and CDR2 FQNEAQ come from the germline V gene (reference sequence). This CDR3 spans 14 amino acids. V shed 5 bases and J 0 bases; nucleotides not matched to a gene: 3.

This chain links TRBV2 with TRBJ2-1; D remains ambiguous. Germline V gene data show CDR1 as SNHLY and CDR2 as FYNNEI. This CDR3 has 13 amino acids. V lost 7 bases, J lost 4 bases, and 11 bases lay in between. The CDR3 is CASMRTHYNEQFF. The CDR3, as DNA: TGTGCCAGCATGAGGACCCATTACAATGAGCAGTTCTTC.

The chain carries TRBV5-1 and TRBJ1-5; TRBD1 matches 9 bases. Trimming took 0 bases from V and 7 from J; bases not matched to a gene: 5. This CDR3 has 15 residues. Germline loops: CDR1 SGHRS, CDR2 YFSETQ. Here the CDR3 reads CASSLGGTGSQPQHF. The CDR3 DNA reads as TGCGCCAGCAGCTTGGGAGGGACAGGGAGCCAGCCCCAGCATTTT.

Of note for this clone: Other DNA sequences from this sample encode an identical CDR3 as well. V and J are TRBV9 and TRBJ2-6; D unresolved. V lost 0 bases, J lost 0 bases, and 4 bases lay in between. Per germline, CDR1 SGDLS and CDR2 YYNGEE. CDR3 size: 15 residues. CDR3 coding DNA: TGTGCCAGCAGCGTAGGAGGCTCTGGGGCCAACGTCCTGACTTTC. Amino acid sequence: CASSVGGSGANVLTF. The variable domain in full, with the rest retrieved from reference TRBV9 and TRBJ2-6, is DSGVTQTPKHLITATGQRVTLRCSPRSGDLSVYWYQQSLDQGLQFLIQYYNGEERAKGNILERFSAQQFPDLHSELNLSSLELGDSALYFCASSVGGSGANVLTFGAGSRLTVL.

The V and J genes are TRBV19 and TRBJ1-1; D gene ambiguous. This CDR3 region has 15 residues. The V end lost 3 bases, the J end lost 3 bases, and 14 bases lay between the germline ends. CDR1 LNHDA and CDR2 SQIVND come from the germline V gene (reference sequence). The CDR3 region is CASSIQPKSDTEAFF. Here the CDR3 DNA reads TGTGCCAGTAGTATTCAGCCAAAATCGGACACTGAAGCTTTCTTT.

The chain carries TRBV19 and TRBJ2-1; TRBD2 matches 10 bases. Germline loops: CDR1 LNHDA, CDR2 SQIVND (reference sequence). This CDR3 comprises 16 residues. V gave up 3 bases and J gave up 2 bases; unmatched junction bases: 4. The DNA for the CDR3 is TGTGCCAGTAGTATCAGCGGGAGGGGCCCCTACAATGAGCAGTTCTTC. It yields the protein CASSISGRGPYNEQFF.

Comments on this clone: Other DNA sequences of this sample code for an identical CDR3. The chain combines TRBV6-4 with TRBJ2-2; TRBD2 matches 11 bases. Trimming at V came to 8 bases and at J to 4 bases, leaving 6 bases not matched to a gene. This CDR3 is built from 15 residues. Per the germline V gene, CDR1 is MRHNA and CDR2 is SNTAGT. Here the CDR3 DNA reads TGTGCCAGCTCTGTCGGGACTAGCGGCACCGGGGAGCTGTTTTTT. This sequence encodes CASSVGTSGTGELFF.

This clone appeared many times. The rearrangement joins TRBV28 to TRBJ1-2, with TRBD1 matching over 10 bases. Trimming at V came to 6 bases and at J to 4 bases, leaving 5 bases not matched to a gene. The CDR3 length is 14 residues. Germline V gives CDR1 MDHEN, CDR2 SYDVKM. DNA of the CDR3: TGTGCCAGCAGCCAGACAGGGGGCGGCTATGGCTACACCTTC. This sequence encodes CASSQTGGGYGYTF.